Each of the 30 T cell receptor beta chains below was sequenced from the same sample in a study of T cell changes during pregnancy in multiple sclerosis. Assay: immunoSEQ multiplex PCR; the TCRdb copy retains only in-frame clones and omits some. The sample includes roughly 48,000 clones, around 94% of them seen just once. The starting material was CD4+ T cells from peripheral blood mononuclear cells, obtained in the first trimester of pregnancy. These receptors were obtained from a female donor with multiple sclerosis, enrolled in a pregnancy study.

This chain connects TRBV14 to TRBJ2-1; TRBD2 matches at 7 bases. Trimming removed 0 bases from V and 12 bases from J; junction bases left unmatched: 5. Germline assignment: CDR1 SGHDN and CDR2 FVKESK. The CDR3 has 13 residues. The CDR3 DNA is TGTGCCAGCAGCCAAGACCGGGGGAGGGCGCAGTTCTTC. Translated, it gives CASSQDRGRAQFF.

This rearrangement joins TRBV7-2 to TRBJ1-5; TRBD1 matches 8 bases. The germline V gene encodes CDR1 SGHTA and CDR2 FQGNSA. CDR3 size: 13 residues. After removal of 3 bases from V and 8 bases from J, the junction contained 3 bases not matched to a gene. In nucleotides, the CDR3 is TGTGCCAGCAGCTTGGACAGGGTCGAGCCCCAGCATTTT. Amino acid sequence: CASSLDRVEPQHF.

The rearrangement joins TRBV12-5 to TRBJ2-3, with a tentative D call TRBD2 (6 bases). With 2 bases removed from V and 6 bases from J, the gap between germline ends came to 12 bases. The CDR3 loop spans 14 amino acids. The germline gives CDR1 LGHNT, CDR2 FRNRAP. This chain's CDR3 is CASGLHTSPDTQYF. CDR3 bases: TGTGCTAGTGGTTTGCATACTAGCCCCGATACGCAGTATTTT.

In DNA form, the CDR3 reads TGTGCCAGTAGTTCTCACCCCCTATACGAGCAGTACTTC. Translation: CASSSHPLYEQYF. The genes are TRBV19 and TRBJ2-7; no firm D call. CDR1 and CDR2 from the germline V gene are LNHDA and SQIVND (reference sequence). The CDR3 sequence is 13 residues long. V was shortened by 5 bases and J by 4 bases, with 12 bases between the two germline ends.

This rearrangement joins TRBV13 to TRBJ2-3; 9 nucleotides line up with TRBD2. The V gene end was trimmed by 0 bases and the J gene end by 2 bases; junction bases not matched to a gene: 6. The CDR3 covers 17 residues. Per the germline V gene, CDR1 is PRHDT and CDR2 is FYEKMQ (reference sequence). This chain's CDR3 is CASSLGGLAGNTDTQYF. The DNA for the CDR3 is TGTGCCAGCAGCTTAGGCGGGCTAGCGGGGAACACAGATACGCAGTATTTT.

The chain has TRBV2 and TRBJ2-1; 10 positions match TRBD2. Germline V gene sequence: CDR1 SNHLY, CDR2 FYNNEI. V lost 6 bases and J lost 9; bases outside the gene matches: 5. This CDR3 has 13 residues. The CDR3 region has the DNA TGTGCCAGCAGCGAGCGGGGGGGCGTTGAGCAGTTCTTC. Translated, it gives CASSERGGVEQFF.

The chain is built from TRBV14 and TRBJ2-5, with D tentatively TRBD1 (6 bases). This CDR3 region has 14 residues. Looked up from germline, CDR1 is SGHDN and CDR2 is FVKESK. Between the trimmed V and J ends, which lost 1 base and 5 bases, there was a span of 11 bases. CDR3 region: CASSQAWQGETQYF. The DNA of the CDR3 is TGTGCCAGCAGCCAAGCTTGGCAGGGGGAGACCCAGTACTTC.

The chain is built from TRBV28 and TRBJ1-1; D is possibly TRBD1 (5 bases). Germline V gene sequence: CDR1 MDHEN, CDR2 SYDVKM. Deletions cut 3 bases from V and 4 bases from J, with 18 bases between. This CDR3 spans 16 amino acids. DNA of the CDR3: TGTGCCAGCAGTTTGGGGAGGGGCCCAGGTGGCACTGAAGCTTTCTTT. Translated: CASSLGRGPGGTEAFF.

CDR3 sequence: CASTRTGFEAFF. In nucleotides, the CDR3 is TGTGCCAGCACCAGGACAGGCTTTGAAGCTTTCTTT. This chain joins TRBV7-9 and TRBJ1-1; 7 bases line up with TRBD1. J gave up 7 bases and V 7 bases, and 6 bases lay outside the gene matches. This CDR3 comprises 12 residues. Per germline, CDR1 SEHNR and CDR2 FQNEAQ (reference sequence).

This chain uses TRBV25-1 with TRBJ1-1; a weak D match, TRBD1 (5 bases). The length of the CDR3 is 13 residues. The ends were cut back, 1 base at V and 7 bases at J, with 10 bases in the middle. Germline V lookup: CDR1 MGHDK, CDR2 SYGVNS. The CDR3 DNA reads as TGTGCCAGCAGTGAATCCACAGGCAATGAAGCTTTCTTT. Translated: CASSESTGNEAFF.

J is TRBJ2-3 and V is TRBV7-6; 14 positions match TRBD2. V dropped 1 base and J dropped 4; count of bases not matched to a gene: 4. The CDR3 consists of 17 residues. The germline V gene encodes CDR1 SGHVS and CDR2 FNYEAQ. This chain's CDR3 is CASSLGRLAGGADTQYF. The CDR3 DNA is TGTGCCAGCAGCTTAGGACGACTAGCGGGGGGGGCAGATACGCAGTATTTT. Supplemented by reference TRBV7-6 and TRBJ2-3, the full variable domain reads GAGVSQSPRYKVTKRGQDVALRCDPISGHVSLYWYRQALGQGPEFLTYFNYEAQQDKSGLPNDRFSAERPEGSISTLTIQRTEQRDSAMYRCASSLGRLAGGADTQYFGPGTRLTVL.

V gene TRBV15 combines with J gene TRBJ1-5; D is perhaps TRBD1 (5 bases). The CDR3 is 16 residues long. Trimming left V 3 bases short and J 11 bases short, with 23 bases between. Germline V gives CDR1 LNHNV, CDR2 YYDKDF (reference sequence). The CDR3: CATSRAPTEGFRTQHF. The CDR3 DNA reads as TGTGCCACCAGCAGGGCGCCGACAGAAGGTTTTCGGACCCAGCATTTT.

V and J are TRBV5-6 and TRBJ1-5; D uncertain. Germline assignment: CDR1 SGHDT and CDR2 YYEEEE. CDR3 length: 15 residues. V dropped 5 bases and J dropped 4 bases, with 16 bases sitting between them. The CDR3, as DNA: TGTGCCAGCAGATCGACTAGAAGGGCAAATCAGCCCCAGCATTTT. Protein: CASRSTRRANQPQHF.

This clone was counted a single time. V gene TRBV6-6 combines with J gene TRBJ2-7; 9 bases agree with TRBD1. The CDR3 has 15 residues. Germline CDR1 reads MNHNY; CDR2 reads SVGAGI (reference sequence). J was trimmed by 1 base and V by 6 bases; bases with no gene match: 7. The CDR3 region is CASRLGTGWSYEQYF. CDR3 nucleotide sequence: TGTGCCAGCAGACTTGGGACAGGGTGGTCCTACGAGCAGTACTTC.

The chain joins TRBV19 to TRBJ1-1; 9 bases map to TRBD1. Germline assignment: CDR1 LNHDA and CDR2 SQIVND (reference sequence). V shed 3 bases, J shed 1 base, and the junction held 6 bases outside the gene matches. This CDR3 is built from 16 residues. The CDR3 spells CASSILTGGGNTEAFF. CDR3 nucleotide sequence: TGTGCCAGTAGTATCCTCACAGGGGGCGGGAACACTGAAGCTTTCTTT.

This clone has just one count. The CDR3 region has the DNA TGTGCCAGCAGCTTAAGGACAAACACTGAAGCTTTCTTT. Translation: CASSLRTNTEAFF. The chain uses TRBV11-3 and TRBJ1-1; tentatively, D is TRBD1 (5 bases). The CDR3 has 13 amino acids. V was trimmed by 2 bases and J by 2 bases, leaving 6 bases between them. Germline assignment: CDR1 SGHNT and CDR2 YENEEA.

The rearrangement uses TRBV4-1 and TRBJ1-5; TRBD1 agrees at 9 bases. The CDR3 runs 18 residues. CDR1 and CDR2 from the germline V gene are MGHRA and YSYEKL. With 1 base clipped from V and 4 bases from J, the junction kept 11 bases outside the gene matches. The CDR3 DNA reads as TGCGCCAGCAGCCAAGGGGAGAGATTGGACAGGGGTAATCAGCCCCAGCATTTT. This sequence encodes CASSQGERLDRGNQPQHF.

The rearrangement uses TRBV7-5 and TRBJ1-4; the D call in the table, TRBD1, was not verified against the DNA. TRBV7-5 is termed a pseudogene. The length of the CDR3 is 17 residues. The CDR3, as DNA: TGTGCCAGAAGCTCAGTTAGGAGGGGACAGAGTAATGAAAAACTGTTTTTT. It yields the protein CARSSVRRGQSNEKLFF.

The J gene is TRBJ2-2, the V gene TRBV7-9; 8 positions match TRBD1. The germline V gene has CDR1 SEHNR and CDR2 FQNEAQ (reference sequence). The CDR3 contains 15 residues. V lost 8 bases, J lost 1 base, and 6 bases stayed unmatched. CDR3 nucleotide sequence: TGTGCCAGCGCTCCGGGACAGGTGAACACCGGGGAGCTGTTTTTT. This encodes CASAPGQVNTGELFF.

The rearrangement links TRBV19 to TRBJ1-1; D is undetermined. CDR3 length: 12 residues. Germline loops: CDR1 LNHDA, CDR2 SQIVND (reference sequence). With 9 bases removed from V and 1 base from J, the gap between germline ends came to 9 bases. The CDR3 loop reads CASRFGNTEAFF. In DNA, the CDR3 is TGTGCCAGCCGATTCGGGAACACTGAAGCTTTCTTT.

The chain is built from TRBV30 and TRBJ2-2; 9 nucleotides align to TRBD1. CDR3 length equals 17 residues. Germline CDR1 is GTSNPN and CDR2 is SVGIG (reference sequence). V lost 0 bases and J lost 4; bases outside the gene matches: 9. The CDR3 reads CAWSVPTGGYITGELFF. In DNA, the CDR3 is TGTGCCTGGAGTGTTCCTACAGGGGGCTATATCACCGGGGAGCTGTTTTTT.

The chain combines TRBV18 with TRBJ1-5; 9 positions agree with TRBD1. The trim removed 4 bases at V and 7 bases at J, leaving 11 bases unmatched. The CDR3 runs 16 residues. Germline CDR1 is KGHSH and CDR2 is LQKENI. CDR3 sequence reads: CASSLLPGQGDQPQHF. DNA for the CDR3: TGTGCCAGCTCACTATTACCGGGACAGGGTGACCAGCCCCAGCATTTT.

J is TRBJ1-4 and V is TRBV6-5, with D possibly being TRBD1 (5 bases). Germline V gene lookup returns CDR1 MNHEY and CDR2 SVGAGI. The CDR3 is made up of 14 amino acids. V lost 5 bases, J lost 5 bases, and 12 bases lay in between. The CDR3 region has the DNA TGTGCCAGCAGTAGGGGCAGACTCAATGAAAAACTGTTTTTT. The encoded protein is CASSRGRLNEKLFF.

The chain combines TRBV29-1 with TRBJ1-5, with 9 bases that match TRBD1. Germline V gives CDR1 SQVTM, CDR2 ANQGSEA. J lost 5 bases, V lost 4 bases, and 6 bases had no gene match. This CDR3 has 14 amino acids. Written as DNA, the CDR3 is TGCAGCGTTGGGACAGGGGAAATGCATCAGCCCCAGCATTTT. Translating it yields CSVGTGEMHQPQHF.

This clone was detected once. This rearrangement joins TRBV27 to TRBJ2-1; tentative D call: TRBD2 (5 bases). This CDR3 has 13 amino acids. Trimming took off 6 bases at V and 9 bases at J, with 15 bases between the two ends. The germline V gene encodes CDR1 MNHEY and CDR2 SMNVEV (reference sequence). The CDR3 DNA reads as TGTGCCAGCAGAGTTATCGGCGGAGGTGAGCAGTTCTTC. Its protein product is CASRVIGGGEQFF.

This chain uses TRBV7-8 with TRBJ1-5; the D gene is possibly TRBD1 (5 bases). The CDR3 loop spans 14 amino acids. The V end was cut by 2 bases, the J end by 5 bases, with 10 bases between. Germline values: CDR1 SGHVS, CDR2 FQNEAQ. CDR3 in amino acids: CASSLQGLHQPQHF. The CDR3 bases are TGTGCCAGCAGCTTACAGGGTCTTCATCAGCCCCAGCATTTT.

V usage is TRBV18 and J usage is TRBJ1-4; D gene ambiguous. The CDR3 totals 12 residues. Germline V lookup: CDR1 KGHSH, CDR2 LQKENI. V was shortened by 1 base and J by 7 bases, with 4 bases between the two germline ends. In nucleotides, the CDR3 is TGTGCCAGCTCACCACGGGCTGAAAAACTGTTTTTT. Protein: CASSPRAEKLFF.

The rearrangement joins TRBV6-1 to TRBJ1-1, with 12 bases lining up with TRBD1. Trimming cost V 3 bases and J 10 bases; bases outside gene matches: 9. Germline CDR1 and CDR2: MNHNS and SASEGT. This CDR3 comprises 15 residues. CDR3 nucleotides: TGTGCCAGCAGTGAGGCGGGACAGGGGGCTTCGGGAGCTTTCTTT. It yields the protein CASSEAGQGASGAFF.

This rearrangement joins TRBV4-2 to TRBJ2-3; TRBD1 is a possible D gene (5 bases). The CDR3 consists of 14 residues. Germline V gene data show CDR1 as LGHNA and CDR2 as YNFKEQ. With 5 bases removed from V and 5 bases from J, the gap between germline ends came to 14 bases. The chain's CDR3 is CASSYPRVGDTQYF. In nucleotides, the CDR3 is TGTGCCAGCAGCTACCCCAGGGTGGGAGATACGCAGTATTTT.

V gene TRBV19 combines with J gene TRBJ2-3, with 14 bases identical to TRBD2. This CDR3 spans 16 amino acids. Germline V CDR1 and CDR2: LNHDA, SQIVND (reference sequence). V dropped 6 bases and J dropped 8; count of bases not matched to a gene: 10. The CDR3: CASSSGLAGGPGTQYF. The CDR3 DNA follows: TGTGCCAGTAGCAGTGGACTAGCGGGGGGCCCGGGTACGCAGTATTTT.